This TCR beta chain comes out of a study of shared clonotypes between healthy human individuals (TCRdb year 2020). Looking at the study overall: Two women and a few men aged 18 to 49 years were included in the cohort. Per donor, three plates each were used for CD4 naive and CD4 memory, two for CD8 naive, and one for CD8 memory. Different laboratories and diverse techniques were used to prepare libraries and sequence TCR repertoires, to increase sequencing depth and limit assay-specific biases. Blood TCR repertoires of about 5 healthy adults were deeply sequenced to estimate repertoire size and the extent of clonotype sharing between individuals. Leukapheresis yielded between about 0.94 and 10 billion PBMCs per donor. What the work shows at the level of the full study, not this receptor alone: Sampling was restricted to blood, and TCR repertoires in tissue are likely to differ from TCR repertoires in blood. Because the study included only a small number of donors, the genetic and exposure-history diversity represented was limited. Pairwise subsampling indicated that sequencing depth was expected to affect the degree of clonotype sharing among donors. Estimated clonotype richness was generally larger for naive than for memory subsets. Sharing across several donors was observed for around 5% of naive CD4, under 4% of naive CD8, 2.3% of memory CD4, and around 0.42% of memory CD8 clonotypes. Higher generation probabilities were observed for clonotypes shared by all four sorted-subset donors than for non-shared clonotypes. Incomplete sequencing was indicated by rarefaction of sorted-subset datasets, despite the large sequencing depth.

On this clone itself: The antigen this receptor binds is unknown. Base-call qualities are not available, and no considerably larger clone is one nucleotide away.

The donors were healthy, HIV-negative adults who had no recently reported acute infections or vaccinations. Every donor was a Caucasian adult residing in Nashville, Tennessee, USA. Magnetic negative selection was used to enrich CD4+ T cells, after which naive cells were positively selected on CD45RA and the negative fraction became the memory subset. Blood was obtained by leukapheresis, after which PBMCs were separated by Ficoll-Histopaque density gradient centrifugation and cryopreserved in liquid nitrogen vapor phase. Analytical flow cytometry was used to check the purity and quantity of every magnetically sorted T cell population. From each sorted fraction, genomic DNA was isolated and quantified by UV absorbance on a Nanodrop 2000c. TCR CDR3 regions were amplified from genomic DNA by multiplex PCR using the deep immunoSEQ assay. Extracted genomic DNA from each cell subset was spread evenly across all wells of several immunoSEQ 96-well plates, with each plate serving as a replicate. For sorted subsets, roughly 0.2 ug genomic DNA, equal to some 28,000 T cell genomes, was loaded into each replicate PCR. The purified libraries were quantified using a Qubit 3.0 fluorometer, sized with a Bioanalyzer 2100, and then quantified again using the KAPA Library Quantification kit. Every immunoSEQ 96-well plate was sequenced on a dedicated single-read 150-cycle Illumina NextSeq 550 flow cell. Per the authors' processing: Because only junctional sequences without quality scores were contained in the immunoSEQ output, filtering matching that applied to full-length reads could not be performed. Sequences were annotated with PyIR, a Python wrapper for IgBLAST v1.9, and V/J genes and CDR3 were assigned using IMGT germline references. Any read was removed if the V/J assignment was weak (E-value above 1e-6), the CDR3 was missing, or the read contained stop codons, out-of-frame junctions, or ambiguous translated residues. V3J clonotypes were defined as sequences sharing the same inferred V gene, J gene, and CDR3 amino acid sequence. Percentage overlap between repertoires was computed as shared unique clonotypes divided by the size of the smaller repertoire. RTK rarefaction, the Chao1 estimator, and Recon v2.1 estimates of unobserved clonotypes were used to assess repertoire richness. OLGA was used to compute generation probabilities for all TCRbeta clonotypes that the gDNA method yielded from a few donors. TCRdb limited this immuneACCESS table to in-frame rearrangements with V and J called. A share of clones is missing; checked studies link under half to unresolved V genes, and the rest is unexplained. The DNA gave D and trimming, while V, J and clone size come from that table. The table for this sample lists over a million clones; roughly 96% of them were counted only once. Approximately 1.1% of the sample lies in the top ten.

The CDR3 runs 16 residues from the cysteine to the phenylalanine. Only the CDR3 portion is preserved as DNA: 48 bases, with reading frame beginning at the first base. CDR1 and CDR2 are drawn from the germline V gene: SGHDT, YYEEEE. V and J lose 1 base and 0 bases, and a span of 13 bases separates them. This TCR derives from a man aged 30 to 45 in good health. The sequence joins TRBV5-6 to TRBJ2-5; the D segment could be TRBD1, given 6 matching bases. Specimen: naive CD4+ T cells sorted from blood. Explained via the paper, the cell subset or site label denotes: CD45RA+ positively selected. This receptor has the CDR3 CASSLFAGVYQETQYF. The DNA sequence follows: TGTGCCAGCAGCTTGTTCGCAGGGGTATACCAAGAGACCCAGTACTTC.